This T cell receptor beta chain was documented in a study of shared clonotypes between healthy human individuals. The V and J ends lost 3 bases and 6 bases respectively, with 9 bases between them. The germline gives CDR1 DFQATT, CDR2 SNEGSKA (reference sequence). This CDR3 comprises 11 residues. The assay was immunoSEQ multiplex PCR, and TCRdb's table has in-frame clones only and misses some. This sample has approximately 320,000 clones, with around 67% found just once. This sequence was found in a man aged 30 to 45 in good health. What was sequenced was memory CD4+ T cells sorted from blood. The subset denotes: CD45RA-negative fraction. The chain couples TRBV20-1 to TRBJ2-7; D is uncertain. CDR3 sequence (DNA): TGCAGTGCTAGCCCGCATGTCGAGCAGTACTTC. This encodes CSASPHVEQYF.